These 13 T cell receptor beta chains originate from one sample sequenced in a study of T cells in Graves' hyperthyroidism and ophthalmopathy. Amplification targeted TCR beta CDR3 regions from RNA transcripts. First-round RT-PCR targeting the TCR CDR3 was performed with the HTBI primer set. TCRdb fed the multiplex PCR reads into MiXCR, producing one record per CDR3 protein. The sample holds 300,000 to 500,000 distinct CDR3 sequences; 14% to 15% are singletons and the top ten take 30% to 35%. The sequenced sample consisted of blood. All receptors come from a woman aged 25 to 39 with Graves' hyperthyroidism.

In its sample, this clonotype was seen a few times. For the CDR3, the DNA is TGTGCCAGCAGGCGGGAATCCTACAATGAGCAGTTCTTC. Translating gives CASRRESYNEQFF. The V and J genes are TRBV27 and TRBJ2-1; D may be TRBD2 (6 bases). In germline, CDR1 is MNHEY, CDR2 SMNVEV (reference sequence). This CDR3 is built from 13 residues. The V gene lost 6 bases and the J gene lost 1 base, with 7 bases spanning the gap.

This clonotype appeared many times. Compared with germline, one end of the junction differs, possibly owing to a read error. V usage is TRBV30 and J usage is TRBJ2-3; 11 positions match TRBD2. The CDR3 has 14 residues. Germline values: CDR1 GTSNPN, CDR2 SVGIG (reference sequence). DNA for the CDR3: TGTGCCGGGAGGACTAGCGGGTGGACAGATACGCAGTATTTT. Residues: CAGRTSGWTDTQYF.

The chain is built from TRBV24-1 and TRBJ1-5; D is unresolved. The germline gives CDR1 KGHDR, CDR2 SFDVKD. V lost 6 bases to trimming and J lost 0 bases, with 5 bases between them. The CDR3 length is 13 residues. The DNA for the CDR3 is TGTGCCACCAGTCAATATAGCAATCAGCCCCAGCATTTT. Its translation is CATSQYSNQPQHF.

V usage is TRBV5-6 and J usage is TRBJ1-1, with 10 nucleotides matching TRBD1. CDR1 is SGHDT and CDR2 is YYEEEE in the germline V gene. The CDR3 extends over 15 amino acids. Unmatched junction bases numbered 7, after V lost 4 bases and J lost 4 bases. The CDR3 DNA is TGTGCCAGCAGCACACCGGGACAGGGGCGCACTGAAGCTTTCTTT. It is translated as CASSTPGQGRTEAFF.

There are a few counts of this clonotype. This chain links TRBV7-2 with TRBJ1-5; D not certain. There are 12 residues in the CDR3. Trimming removed 1 base from V and 6 bases from J, with 4 bases in between. Germline CDR1 and CDR2: SGHTA and FQGNSA. The chain's CDR3 is CASSLEAQPQHF. In DNA, the CDR3 is TGTGCCAGCAGCTTAGAGGCTCAGCCCCAGCATTTT. The whole variable domain, filled in from reference TRBV7-2 and TRBJ1-5, reads GAGVSQSPSNKVTEKGKDVELRCDPISGHTALYWYRQSLGQGLEFLIYFQGNSAPDKSGLPSDRFSAERTGGSVSTLTIQRTQQEDSAVYLCASSLEAQPQHFGDGTRLSIL.

This clonotype was detected only a few times. The chain is built from TRBV19 and TRBJ1-1; D ambiguous. Germline V gene data show CDR1 as LNHDA and CDR2 as SQIVND (reference sequence). Trimming cost V 3 bases and J 1 base, with 3 bases left between them. The CDR3 has 12 residues. The CDR3 sequence is CASSIQNTEAFF. CDR3 nucleotides: TGTGCCAGTAGTATTCAGAACACTGAAGCTTTCTTT.

This clonotype has only a few counts. The rearrangement joins TRBV12-3 or TRBV12-4 to TRBJ1-4; TRBD1 might be the D (5 bases). The ends were cut back, 4 bases at V and 5 bases at J, with 14 bases in the middle. The CDR3 extends over 15 amino acids. The CDR3 DNA sequence: TGTGCCAGCAGTTATGGGGGTAACACGAATGAAAAACTGTTTTTT. Residues: CASSYGGNTNEKLFF.

This clonotype was detected many times. The chain combines TRBV5-1 with TRBJ1-1; D is possibly TRBD1 (5 bases). CDR3 length: 15 amino acids. Germline loops: CDR1 SGHRS, CDR2 YFSETQ. V lost 0 bases to trimming and J lost 4 bases, with 13 bases between them. The CDR3 reads CASSLGGTFFTEAFF. The CDR3 DNA sequence: TGCGCCAGCAGCTTGGGGGGCACTTTCTTCACTGAAGCTTTCTTT.

The genes are TRBV5-1 and TRBJ2-2; TRBD1 agrees at 11 bases. CDR1 and CDR2 from the germline V gene are SGHRS and YFSETQ. This CDR3 has 16 residues. Trimming took 2 bases from V and 6 from J; bases not matched to a gene: 6. CDR3 sequence (DNA): TGCGCCAGCAGCTTAGTCCGGGACAGGGGGTCCGGGGAGCTGTTTTTT. Translating it yields CASSLVRDRGSGELFF.

CDR3 in amino acids: CSVELGPPSYNEQFF. The CDR3 DNA reads as TGCAGCGTTGAATTGGGACCTCCCTCCTACAATGAGCAGTTCTTC. The chain employs TRBV29-1 and TRBJ2-1; D may be TRBD1 or TRBD2 (5 bases each). V was cut by 2 bases and J by 0 bases, with 11 bases left in between. There are 15 residues in the CDR3. Germline V gene data show CDR1 as SQVTM and CDR2 as ANQGSEA.

This clonotype came up many times. V is TRBV20-1 and J is TRBJ2-7; 9 nucleotides agree with TRBD2. The germline V gene encodes CDR1 DFQATT and CDR2 SNEGSKA (reference sequence). The CDR3 is made up of 16 amino acids. Germline trimming cut 1 base from V and 6 bases from J; bases unmatched to any gene: 13. The CDR3 nucleotides are TGCAGTGCTAGAGGAGGGGGACTAGCCCAACTGGCCGAGCAGTACTTC. Amino acid sequence: CSARGGGLAQLAEQYF.

For this clonotype: A much larger clone differs by one base, so this may be a read error. The J gene is TRBJ1-4, the V gene TRBV28; no definite D call. This CDR3 contains 13 residues. V lost 8 bases to trimming and J lost 8 bases, with 15 bases between them. The germline V gene has CDR1 MDHEN and CDR2 SYDVKM. CDR3 in DNA: TGTGCCAGCCAAAGGACTGCTGAGGAAAAACTGTTTTTT. Translation gives CASQRTAEEKLFF. Using reference TRBV28 and TRBJ1-4 for the parts outside the CDR3, the full variable domain is DVKVTQSSRYLVKRTGEKVFLECVQDMDHENMFWYRQDPGLGLRLIYFSYDVKMKEKGDIPEGYSVSREKKERFSLILESASTNQTSMYLCASQRTAEEKLFFGSGTQLSVL.

This clonotype was recorded many times. The chain links TRBV5-1 to TRBJ2-7; 7 nucleotides match TRBD2. CDR1 is SGHRS and CDR2 is YFSETQ in the germline V gene. This CDR3 has 13 amino acids. The CDR3 sequence: CASGREFFYEQYF. CDR3 DNA: TGCGCGAGTGGGCGGGAGTTTTTCTACGAGCAGTACTTC.